The 27 T cell receptor beta chains below all came from one sample that was sequenced in a study of response to subunit inactivated influenza vaccine. Using its own MiXCR run on the RT-PCR reads, TCRdb lists one record per CDR3 protein. The repertoire holds around 180,000 distinct CDR3 sequences, with about 9.3% as singletons. Sequenced here: non-naive T cells sorted from PBMCs, sampled on the day of vaccination. These receptors came from a man aged 50 to 59 who received an inactivated influenza vaccine.

This clonotype appeared a few times. The CDR3 region is CASSYSPTGVTGELFF. CDR3 coding DNA: TGTGCCAGCAGTTACTCGCCGACAGGGGTAACCGGGGAGCTGTTTTTT. The chain employs TRBV6-5 and TRBJ2-2; 8 bases fit TRBD1. This CDR3 spans 16 amino acids. Germline CDR1 reads MNHEY; CDR2 reads SVGAGI. The J segment lost 5 bases and the V segment lost 0 bases, leaving 5 bases of the junction unmatched.

Concerning this clonotype: The junction and the germline gene differ at one end; a read error may be behind it. The V gene is TRBV30, the J gene TRBJ1-5; D unresolved. Germline V gene data show CDR1 as GTSNPN and CDR2 as SVGIG (reference sequence). This CDR3 has 15 amino acids. The CDR3 DNA sequence: TGTGCCTGGAGTGTTGGAGCAGTTCTCAATAAGCCCCAGCATTTT. Amino acid sequence: CAWSVGAVLNKPQHF.

The chain recombines TRBV2 with TRBJ2-5; TRBD2 matches 14 bases. J gave up 4 bases and V 6 bases, and 13 bases lay outside the gene matches. Germline V gene sequence: CDR1 SNHLY, CDR2 FYNNEI. The length of the CDR3 is 18 residues. The CDR3 bases are TGTGCCAGCAGCACGGGACTAGCGGGAGTGGGTTCTGGAGAGACCCAGTACTTC. The encoded protein is CASSTGLAGVGSGETQYF.

This clonotype was seen many times. This chain links TRBV7-8 with TRBJ1-5, with D possibly TRBD1 on 6 matching bases. Trimming stripped 5 bases from V and 4 bases from J, with 12 bases between. CDR1 SGHVS and CDR2 FQNEAQ come from the germline V gene. This CDR3 is 14 amino acids long. CDR3 bases: TGTGCCAGCAGCATCGGGACAACTAATCAGCCCCAGCATTTT. As protein: CASSIGTTNQPQHF.

This clonotype showed up many times. The V and J genes are TRBV12-3 or TRBV12-4 and TRBJ1-6, with TRBD1 matching over 7 bases. V was pared by 1 base and J by 7 bases, with 4 bases of the junction left unmatched. The CDR3 contains 15 residues. CDR3 loop: CASSLGGTVNSPLHF. The CDR3 DNA follows: TGTGCCAGCAGTTTAGGGGGGACAGTGAATTCACCCCTCCACTTT.

This clonotype turned up a few times. The chain combines TRBV10-3 with TRBJ2-3; TRBD2 aligns across 8 bases. The CDR3 is made up of 13 amino acids. Germline-derived CDR1 and CDR2 are ENHRY and SYGVKD. Trimming at V came to 9 bases and at J to 4 bases, leaving 6 bases not matched to a gene. CDR3 in DNA: TGTGCCATTGGACTAGCCAGCGCAGATACGCAGTATTTT. It specifies CAIGLASADTQYF.

This clonotype was found many times. V is TRBV20-1 and J is TRBJ2-1; 14 bases are shared with TRBD2. V dropped 3 bases and J dropped 6; count of bases not matched to a gene: 7. This CDR3 comprises 16 residues. The germline gives CDR1 DFQATT, CDR2 SNEGSKA (reference sequence). CDR3 in amino acids: CSASPTSGRVGNEQFF. Written as DNA, the CDR3 is TGCAGTGCTAGCCCGACTAGCGGGAGGGTAGGCAATGAGCAGTTCTTC.

The chain is built from TRBV10-2 and TRBJ2-7; 8 positions agree with TRBD1. Germline V gene sequence: CDR1 WSHSY, CDR2 SAAADI. V shed 6 bases and J 6 bases; nucleotides not matched to a gene: 10. The CDR3 is made up of 14 amino acids. CDR3 DNA: TGCGCCAGCAGCAGGGGCCAGGGGGCTCTCGAGCAGTACTTC. Its protein is CASSRGQGALEQYF.

The sample holds a few counts of this clonotype. The genes are TRBV4-3 and TRBJ2-2; D gene uncertain. This CDR3 has 13 amino acids. The germline V gene encodes CDR1 LGHNA and CDR2 YSLEER. Trimming stripped 0 bases from V and 7 bases from J, with 6 bases between. The CDR3: CASSQEAVGELFF. CDR3 nucleotide sequence: TGCGCCAGCAGCCAAGAGGCAGTCGGGGAGCTGTTTTTT.

The chain uses TRBV7-9 and TRBJ2-2, with D tentatively TRBD2 (5 bases). Germline CDR1 is SEHNR and CDR2 is FQNEAQ (reference sequence). The CDR3 spans 14 residues. The V gene lost 3 bases and the J gene lost 6 bases, with 11 bases spanning the gap. This chain's CDR3 is CASSLDLLAGELFF. The CDR3 nucleotides are TGTGCCAGCAGCTTGGACTTGTTGGCCGGGGAGCTGTTTTTT.

This clonotype occurred a few times. This rearrangement joins TRBV10-3 to TRBJ2-7, with TRBD2 as a possible D gene (6 bases). CDR1 ENHRY and CDR2 SYGVKD come from the germline V gene. The V gene lost 4 bases and the J gene lost 3 bases, with 10 bases spanning the gap. The CDR3 consists of 13 residues. CDR3 sequence (DNA): TGTGCCATCAGTGCGCAGGAGGGCTACGAGCAGTACTTC. It encodes CAISAQEGYEQYF.

In its sample, this clonotype was seen many times. This chain connects TRBV7-8 to TRBJ2-1, with 8 bases aligning to TRBD2. The CDR3 loop spans 15 amino acids. CDR1 and CDR2 (germline): SGHVS, FQNEAQ. J was trimmed by 4 bases and V by 4 bases; bases with no gene match: 6. CDR3 bases: TGTGCCAGCAGCTCGAAGGAGCGGGGGTACAATGAGCAGTTCTTC. Translating it yields CASSSKERGYNEQFF.

This clonotype has only a few counts. The chain employs TRBV4-3 and TRBJ2-7; no clear D. Trimming removed 1 base at V and 6 bases at J, with 13 bases between. In germline, CDR1 is LGHNA, CDR2 YSLEER. This CDR3 spans 14 amino acids. CDR3 residues: CASSQVARAAEQYF. As DNA, the CDR3 is TGCGCCAGCAGCCAAGTGGCTCGAGCTGCCGAGCAGTACTTC.

This clonotype was seen only a few times. V and J are TRBV20-1 and TRBJ2-5; D may be TRBD1 or TRBD2 (6 bases each). Per germline, CDR1 DFQATT and CDR2 SNEGSKA (reference sequence). CDR3 length: 13 amino acids. Trimming shortened V by 6 bases and J by 2 bases, and 13 bases separated the two germline ends. This chain's CDR3 is CSARRGVQETQYF. Written as DNA, the CDR3 is TGCAGTGCCAGAAGGGGGGTTCAAGAGACCCAGTACTTC.

This clonotype has more than one count but fewer than ten. V and J are TRBV5-8 and TRBJ2-1; unclear D gene. Trimming removed 0 bases at V and 0 bases at J, with 13 bases between. Germline V CDR1 and CDR2: SGHTS, YDEGEE. This CDR3 contains 17 residues. This CDR3 is CASSLAFADVSYNEQFF. The CDR3, as DNA: TGTGCCAGCAGCTTGGCCTTCGCGGATGTCTCCTACAATGAGCAGTTCTTC.

The chain couples TRBV28 to TRBJ2-2; 8 bases map to TRBD2. V trimming: 3 bases; J trimming: 5 bases; junction bases outside the gene matches: 11. Per the germline V gene, CDR1 is MDHEN and CDR2 is SYDVKM. The CDR3 contains 17 residues. This chain's CDR3 is CASSLAGRGASTGELFF. For the CDR3, the DNA is TGTGCCAGCAGTTTGGCCGGGCGGGGGGCAAGTACCGGGGAGCTGTTTTTT.

This clonotype appeared many times. The V call is TRBV30, the J call TRBJ2-3; tentative D call: TRBD2 (5 bases). This CDR3 has 13 residues. Deletions cut 1 base from V and 8 bases from J, with 13 bases between. Germline CDR1 is GTSNPN and CDR2 is SVGIG (reference sequence). CDR3 amino acids: CAWSEQTAGTQYF. For the CDR3, the DNA is TGTGCCTGGAGTGAACAGACCGCGGGTACGCAGTATTTT.

This clonotype was picked up many times. This chain links TRBV7-2 with TRBJ1-2; tentative D call: TRBD1 (5 bases). V lost 2 bases and J 1 base, leaving 11 bases between the germline ends. The CDR3 extends over 15 amino acids. The germline V gene encodes CDR1 SGHTA and CDR2 FQGNSA. CDR3 DNA: TGTGCCAGCAGCTTAATAGGAGGGGTTAACTATGGCTACACCTTC. As protein: CASSLIGGVNYGYTF.

This clonotype was counted at least ten times. The chain recombines TRBV12-3 or TRBV12-4 with TRBJ2-1, with 8 positions matching TRBD1. The CDR3 loop spans 15 amino acids. V trimming: 5 bases; J trimming: 2 bases; junction bases outside the gene matches: 5. In DNA form, the CDR3 reads TGTGCCAGCAGTCTCGGACAGGGACCCTACAATGAGCAGTTCTTC. Translation: CASSLGQGPYNEQFF.

This clonotype has at least ten counts. The chain carries TRBV20-1 and TRBJ2-7; 7 positions match TRBD2. V shed 6 bases, J shed 5 bases, and the junction held 10 bases outside the gene matches. The germline V gene has CDR1 DFQATT and CDR2 SNEGSKA (reference sequence). The CDR3 length is 13 residues. CDR3 sequence: CSAPGLRVHEQYF. DNA for the CDR3: TGCAGTGCCCCGGGACTACGGGTCCACGAGCAGTACTTC.

The table lists this clonotype with many counts. The gene calls are TRBV7-9 and TRBJ2-5, with 7 bases that match TRBD1. Per the germline V gene, CDR1 is SEHNR and CDR2 is FQNEAQ (reference sequence). With 6 bases clipped from V and 7 bases from J, the junction kept 11 bases outside the gene matches. This CDR3 region has 14 residues. The DNA of the CDR3 is TGTGCCAGCAGTTCCGGGACAGCTGTCCCGACCCAGTACTTC. Protein sequence: CASSSGTAVPTQYF.

The chain links TRBV11-2 to TRBJ2-6; D is ambiguous. Germline V lookup: CDR1 SGHAT, CDR2 FQNNGV. The CDR3 has 17 residues. The V end lost 5 bases, the J end lost 6 bases, and 20 bases lay between the germline ends. This CDR3 reads CASSIGLLRDLANVLTF. Written as DNA, the CDR3 is TGTGCCAGCAGCATTGGGCTCTTGCGTGACTTGGCCAACGTCCTGACTTTC.

This clonotype was counted a few times. The V and J genes are TRBV6-1 and TRBJ1-5, with 7 bases identical to TRBD1. Germline V gene lookup returns CDR1 MNHNS and CDR2 SASEGT. The V segment lost 8 bases and the J segment 9 bases; nucleotides outside the gene matches: 10. This CDR3 has 13 residues. CDR3 sequence (DNA): TGTGCCAGCCGAGACAGGGAGGAGAGGCCCCAGCATTTT. Protein sequence: CASRDREERPQHF.

This chain links TRBV12-3 or TRBV12-4 with TRBJ1-2; possible D gene TRBD1, 5 bases. CDR3 length equals 15 residues. Trimming cost V 5 bases and J 1 base, with 14 bases left between them. The CDR3 DNA follows: TGTGCCAGCAGTACAGTCCTTAGGGGTAACTATGGCTACACCTTC. It is translated as CASSTVLRGNYGYTF.

The sample holds a few counts of this clonotype. The CDR3 bases are TGCAGTGTCCTAGCGCACATTCAGTACTTC. Encoded protein: CSVLAHIQYF. The chain employs TRBV20-1 and TRBJ2-4; possible D gene TRBD2, 6 bases. The germline CDR1 and CDR2 sequences are DFQATT and SNEGSKA (reference sequence). V dropped 7 bases and J dropped 8 bases, with 9 bases sitting between them. There are 10 residues in the CDR3.

The V call is TRBV10-3, the J call TRBJ2-5; possible D gene TRBD2, 6 bases. Germline-derived CDR1 and CDR2 are ENHRY and SYGVKD. CDR3 length: 12 amino acids. The V and J ends lost 3 bases and 5 bases respectively, with 7 bases between them. The CDR3 DNA reads TGTGCCATCAGTGAACGGGAGGAGACCCAGTACTTC. Translated, it gives CAISEREETQYF.

The chain uses TRBV28 and TRBJ2-2; TRBD2 aligns across 7 bases. The trim removed 6 bases at V and 4 bases at J, leaving 5 bases unmatched. This CDR3 has 14 amino acids. CDR1 is MDHEN, CDR2 SYDVKM, per germline. The CDR3 DNA follows: TGTGCCAGCAGGCCGGGGGGTATCACCGGGGAGCTGTTTTTT. Residues: CASRPGGITGELFF.